The entry that follows covers one T cell receptor (beta chain) sequence. CDR3 length equals 14 residues. V shed 3 bases and J 0 bases; nucleotides not matched to a gene: 4. Germline V gene sequence: CDR1 GTSNPN, CDR2 SVGIG (reference sequence). The data are from a study of PD-1 blockade in mismatch repair-deficient tumors. Overall study: Patients had about 13 mismatch repair-deficient cancer types and were previously treated and progressing.

Using immunoSEQ multiplex PCR, the repertoire was profiled, and TCRdb retains in-frame clones only, with some absent. This sample has some 120,000 clones, with 86% found just once. V usage is TRBV30 and J usage is TRBJ2-7; 8 nucleotides line up with TRBD1. The TCR comes from an adult with mismatch repair-deficient cancer. Sequenced here: peripheral blood, sampled 44 weeks after starting pembrolizumab. This CDR3 reads CAWRGQGSSYEQYF. The CDR3 nucleotides read TGTGCCTGGAGAGGACAGGGTTCCTCCTACGAGCAGTACTTC.